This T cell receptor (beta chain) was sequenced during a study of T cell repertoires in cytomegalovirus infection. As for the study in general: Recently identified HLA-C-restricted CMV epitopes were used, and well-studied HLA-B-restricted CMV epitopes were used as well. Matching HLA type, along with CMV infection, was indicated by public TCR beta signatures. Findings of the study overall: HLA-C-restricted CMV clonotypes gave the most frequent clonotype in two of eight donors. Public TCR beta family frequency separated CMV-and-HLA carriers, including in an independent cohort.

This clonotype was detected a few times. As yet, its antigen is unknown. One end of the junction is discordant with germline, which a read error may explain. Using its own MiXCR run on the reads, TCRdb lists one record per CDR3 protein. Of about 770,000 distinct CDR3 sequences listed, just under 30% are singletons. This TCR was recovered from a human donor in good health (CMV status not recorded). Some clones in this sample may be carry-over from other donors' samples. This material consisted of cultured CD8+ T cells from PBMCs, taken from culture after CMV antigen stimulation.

CDR3 bases: TGTGCCAGCAGCTTATCGACAGGACAAGAGACCCAGTACTTC. The encoded protein is CASSLSTGQETQYF. The genes are TRBV27 and TRBJ2-5; perhaps TRBD1 as D (6 bases). Germline CDR1 reads MNHEY; CDR2 reads SMNVEV (reference sequence). This CDR3 has 14 residues.